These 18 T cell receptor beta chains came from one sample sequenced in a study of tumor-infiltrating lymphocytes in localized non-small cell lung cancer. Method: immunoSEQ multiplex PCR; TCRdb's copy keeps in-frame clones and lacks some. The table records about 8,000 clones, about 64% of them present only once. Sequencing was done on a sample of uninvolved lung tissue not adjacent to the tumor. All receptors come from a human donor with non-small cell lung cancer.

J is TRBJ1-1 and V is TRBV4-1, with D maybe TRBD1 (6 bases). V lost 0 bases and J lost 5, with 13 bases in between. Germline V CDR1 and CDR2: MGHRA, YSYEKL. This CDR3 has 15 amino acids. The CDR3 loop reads CASSQERWGATEAFF. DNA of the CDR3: TGCGCCAGCAGCCAAGAACGGTGGGGGGCGACTGAAGCTTTCTTT.

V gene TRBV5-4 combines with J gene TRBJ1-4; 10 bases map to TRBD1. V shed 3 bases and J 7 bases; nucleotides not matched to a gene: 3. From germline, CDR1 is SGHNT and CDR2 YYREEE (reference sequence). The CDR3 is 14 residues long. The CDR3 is CASSWDRGSEKLFF. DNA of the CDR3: TGTGCCAGCAGCTGGGACAGGGGAAGTGAAAAACTGTTTTTT.

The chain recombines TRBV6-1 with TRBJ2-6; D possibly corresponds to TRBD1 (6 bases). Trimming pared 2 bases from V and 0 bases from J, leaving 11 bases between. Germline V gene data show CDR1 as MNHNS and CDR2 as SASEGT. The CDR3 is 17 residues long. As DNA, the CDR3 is TGTGCCAGCAGTGAACAGGGGTCGAGCTCTGGGGCCAACGTCCTGACTTTC. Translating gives CASSEQGSSSGANVLTF.

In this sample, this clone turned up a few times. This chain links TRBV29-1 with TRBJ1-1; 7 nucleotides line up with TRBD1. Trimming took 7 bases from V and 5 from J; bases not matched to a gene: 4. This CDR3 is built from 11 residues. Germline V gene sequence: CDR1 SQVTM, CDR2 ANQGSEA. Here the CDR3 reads CSGDRETEAFF. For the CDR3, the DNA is TGCAGCGGCGACAGGGAGACTGAAGCTTTCTTT.

The CDR3 DNA sequence: TGTGCCAGCAGCCCCTTCCGGACAGGGGCCACCGGGGAGCTGTTTTTT. This sequence encodes CASSPFRTGATGELFF. The chain is built from TRBV14 and TRBJ2-2, with 9 bases that match TRBD1. J was trimmed by 4 bases and V by 4 bases; bases with no gene match: 7. This CDR3 has 16 residues. In germline, CDR1 is SGHDN, CDR2 FVKESK.

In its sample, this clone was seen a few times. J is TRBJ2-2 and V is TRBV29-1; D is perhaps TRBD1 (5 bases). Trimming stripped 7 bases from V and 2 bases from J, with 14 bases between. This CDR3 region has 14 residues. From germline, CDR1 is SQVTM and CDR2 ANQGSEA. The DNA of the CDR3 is TGCAGCGCTAACAGAGACAGAAACACCGGGGAGCTGTTTTTT. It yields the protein CSANRDRNTGELFF.

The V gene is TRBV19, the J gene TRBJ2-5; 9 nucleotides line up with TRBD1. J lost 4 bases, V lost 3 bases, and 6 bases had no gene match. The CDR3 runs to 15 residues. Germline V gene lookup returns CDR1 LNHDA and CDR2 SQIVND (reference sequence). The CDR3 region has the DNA TGTGCCAGTAGTATTACAGGGGGCAGGGGAGAGACCCAGTACTTC. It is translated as CASSITGGRGETQYF.

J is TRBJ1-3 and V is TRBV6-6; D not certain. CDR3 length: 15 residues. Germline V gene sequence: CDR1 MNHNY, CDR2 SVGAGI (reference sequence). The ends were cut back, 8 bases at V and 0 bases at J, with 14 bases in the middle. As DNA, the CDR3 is TGTGCCAGCGTCCCTCCCGGATCCTCTGGAAACACCATATATTTT. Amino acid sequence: CASVPPGSSGNTIYF.

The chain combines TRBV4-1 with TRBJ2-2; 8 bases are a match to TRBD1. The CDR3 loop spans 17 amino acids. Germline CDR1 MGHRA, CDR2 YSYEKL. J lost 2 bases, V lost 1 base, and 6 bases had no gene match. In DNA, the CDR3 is TGCGCCAGCAGCCAAGGGCCCAGGGGGCCTAACACCGGGGAGCTGTTTTTT. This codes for CASSQGPRGPNTGELFF.

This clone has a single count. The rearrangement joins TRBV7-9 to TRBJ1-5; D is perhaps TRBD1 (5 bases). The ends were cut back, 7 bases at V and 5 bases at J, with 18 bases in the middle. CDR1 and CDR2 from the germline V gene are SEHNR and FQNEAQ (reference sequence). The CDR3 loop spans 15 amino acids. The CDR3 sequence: CASTSSRDDDQPQHF. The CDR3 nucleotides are TGTGCCAGCACCTCCAGCCGGGACGATGATCAGCCCCAGCATTTT.

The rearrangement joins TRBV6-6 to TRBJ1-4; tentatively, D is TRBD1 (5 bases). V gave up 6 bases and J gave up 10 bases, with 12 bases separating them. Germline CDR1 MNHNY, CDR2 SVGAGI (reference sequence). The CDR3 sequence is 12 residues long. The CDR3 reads CASSQGVGKLFF. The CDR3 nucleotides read TGTGCCAGCAGCCAGGGAGTTGGAAAACTGTTTTTT.

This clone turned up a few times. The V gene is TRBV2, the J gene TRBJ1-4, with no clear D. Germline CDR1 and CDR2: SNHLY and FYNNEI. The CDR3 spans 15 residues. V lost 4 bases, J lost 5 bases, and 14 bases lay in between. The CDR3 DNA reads TGTGCCAGCAGTGTTAGTCCATCGTCGAATGAAAAACTGTTTTTT. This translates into CASSVSPSSNEKLFF.

Here the CDR3 reads CAWSPLTGEQYF. The CDR3 DNA reads TGTGCCTGGAGTCCCTTGACGGGGGAGCAGTACTTC. V and J are TRBV30 and TRBJ2-7; TRBD2 is a possible D gene (5 bases). Trimming took off 2 bases at V and 7 bases at J, with 12 bases between the two ends. There are 12 residues in the CDR3. The germline V gene has CDR1 GTSNPN and CDR2 SVGIG (reference sequence).

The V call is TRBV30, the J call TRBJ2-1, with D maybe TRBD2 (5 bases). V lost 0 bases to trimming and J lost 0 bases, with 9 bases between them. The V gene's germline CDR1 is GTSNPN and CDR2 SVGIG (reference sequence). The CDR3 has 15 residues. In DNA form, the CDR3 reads TGTGCCTGGAGTGTAAAGCGGAGCTCCTACAATGAGCAGTTCTTC. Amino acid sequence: CAWSVKRSSYNEQFF.

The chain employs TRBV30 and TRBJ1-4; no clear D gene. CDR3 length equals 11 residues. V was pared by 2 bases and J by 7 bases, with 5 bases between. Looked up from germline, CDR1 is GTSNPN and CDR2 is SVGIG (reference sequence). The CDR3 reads CAWSYREKLFF. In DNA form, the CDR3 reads TGTGCCTGGAGTTACCGTGAAAAACTGTTTTTT.

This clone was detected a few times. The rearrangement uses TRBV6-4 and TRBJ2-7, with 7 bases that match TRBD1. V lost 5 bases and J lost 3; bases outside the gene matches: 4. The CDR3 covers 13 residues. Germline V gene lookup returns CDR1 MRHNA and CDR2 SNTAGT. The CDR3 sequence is CASSSGTDYEQYF. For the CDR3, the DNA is TGTGCCAGCAGTTCCGGGACAGACTACGAGCAGTACTTC.

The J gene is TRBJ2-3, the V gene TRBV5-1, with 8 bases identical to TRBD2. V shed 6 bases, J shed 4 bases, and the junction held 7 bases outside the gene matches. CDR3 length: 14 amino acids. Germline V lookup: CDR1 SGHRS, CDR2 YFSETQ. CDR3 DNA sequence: TGCGCCAGCACCACGGGACTAGTTCCAGATACGCAGTATTTT. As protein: CASTTGLVPDTQYF.

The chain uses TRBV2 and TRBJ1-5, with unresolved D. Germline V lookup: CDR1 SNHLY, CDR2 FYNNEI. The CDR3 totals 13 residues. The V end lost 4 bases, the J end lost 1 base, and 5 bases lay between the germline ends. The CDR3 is CASSAQSNQPQHF. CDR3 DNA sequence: TGTGCCAGCAGTGCGCAGAGCAATCAGCCCCAGCATTTT.